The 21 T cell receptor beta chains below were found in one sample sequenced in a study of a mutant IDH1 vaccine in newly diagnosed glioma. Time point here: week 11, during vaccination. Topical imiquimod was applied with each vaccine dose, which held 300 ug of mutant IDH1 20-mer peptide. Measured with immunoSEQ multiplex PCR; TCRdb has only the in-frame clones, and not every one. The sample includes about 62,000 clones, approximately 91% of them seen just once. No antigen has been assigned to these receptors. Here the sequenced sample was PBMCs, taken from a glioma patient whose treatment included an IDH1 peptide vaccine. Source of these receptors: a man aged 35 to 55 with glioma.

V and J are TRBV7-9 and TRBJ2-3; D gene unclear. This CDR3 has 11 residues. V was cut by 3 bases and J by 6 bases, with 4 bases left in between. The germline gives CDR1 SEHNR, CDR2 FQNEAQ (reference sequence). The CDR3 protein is CASSFEDTQYF. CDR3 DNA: TGTGCCAGCAGCTTTGAGGATACGCAGTATTTT.

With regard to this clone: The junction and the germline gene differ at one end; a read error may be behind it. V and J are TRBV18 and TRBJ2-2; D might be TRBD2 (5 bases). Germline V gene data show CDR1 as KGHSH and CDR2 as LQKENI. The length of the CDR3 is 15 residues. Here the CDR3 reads CASSPLAGNIGELFF. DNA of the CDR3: TGTGCCAGCTCACCACTAGCCGGGAACATCGGGGAGCTGTTTTTT.

DNA of the CDR3: TGTGCCAGTACATGGACAGTCAATCAGCCCCAGCATTTT. Translating it yields CASTWTVNQPQHF. The V gene is TRBV19, the J gene TRBJ1-5, with D possibly being TRBD1 (6 bases). CDR3 length equals 13 residues. V lost 7 bases, J lost 3 bases, and 10 bases lay in between. Germline loops: CDR1 LNHDA, CDR2 SQIVND (reference sequence).

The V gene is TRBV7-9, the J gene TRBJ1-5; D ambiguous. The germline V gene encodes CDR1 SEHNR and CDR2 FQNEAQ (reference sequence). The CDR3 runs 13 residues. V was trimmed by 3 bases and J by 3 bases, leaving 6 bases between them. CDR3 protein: CASSLGYNQPQHF. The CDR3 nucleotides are TGTGCCAGCAGCTTGGGTTACAATCAGCCCCAGCATTTT.

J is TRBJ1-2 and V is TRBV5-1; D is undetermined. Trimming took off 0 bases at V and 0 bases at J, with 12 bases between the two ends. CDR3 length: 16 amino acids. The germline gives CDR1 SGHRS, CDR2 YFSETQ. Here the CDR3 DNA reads TGCGCCAGCAGCTTGGGACGGGGAGCAGCTAACTATGGCTACACCTTC. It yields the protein CASSLGRGAANYGYTF.

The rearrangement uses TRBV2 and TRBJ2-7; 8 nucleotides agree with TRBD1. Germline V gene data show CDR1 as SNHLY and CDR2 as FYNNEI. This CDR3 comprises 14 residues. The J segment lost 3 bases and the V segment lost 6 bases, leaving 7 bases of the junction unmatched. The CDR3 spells CASRYRQGRYEQYV. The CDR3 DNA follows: TGTGCCAGCAGATACAGACAGGGGCGCTACGAGCAGTACGTC.

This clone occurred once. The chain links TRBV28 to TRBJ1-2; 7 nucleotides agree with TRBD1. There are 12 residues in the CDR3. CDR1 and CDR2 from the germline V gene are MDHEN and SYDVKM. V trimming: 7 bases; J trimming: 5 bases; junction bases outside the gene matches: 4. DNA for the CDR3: TGTGCCAGCATCGGGACAGTGTATGGCTACACCTTC. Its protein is CASIGTVYGYTF.

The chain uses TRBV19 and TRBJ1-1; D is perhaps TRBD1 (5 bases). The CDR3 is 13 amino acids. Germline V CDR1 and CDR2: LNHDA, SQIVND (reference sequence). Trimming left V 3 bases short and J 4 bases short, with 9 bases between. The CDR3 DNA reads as TGTGCCAGTAGTATCAGGAGGGGCACTGAAGCTTTCTTT. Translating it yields CASSIRRGTEAFF.

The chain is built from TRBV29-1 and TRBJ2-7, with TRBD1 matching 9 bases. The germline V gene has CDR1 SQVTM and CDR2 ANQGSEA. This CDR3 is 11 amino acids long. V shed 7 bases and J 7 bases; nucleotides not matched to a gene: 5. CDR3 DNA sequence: TGCAGCGCAACAGGGGGCGGTGAGCAGTACGTC. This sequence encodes CSATGGGEQYV.

The DNA for the CDR3 is TGCGCCAGCAGCCAGAAGACTAGCGGGATTTACGAGCAGTACTTC. This sequence encodes CASSQKTSGIYEQYF. The chain recombines TRBV4-3 with TRBJ2-7; 11 positions match TRBD2. The CDR3 sequence is 15 residues long. J lost 4 bases, V lost 3 bases, and 5 bases had no gene match. Germline V gene data show CDR1 as LGHNA and CDR2 as YSLEER.

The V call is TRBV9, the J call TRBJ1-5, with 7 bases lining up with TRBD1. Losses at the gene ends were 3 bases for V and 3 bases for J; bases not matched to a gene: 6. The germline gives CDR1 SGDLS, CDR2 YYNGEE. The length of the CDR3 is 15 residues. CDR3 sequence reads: CASSEGGQINQPQHF. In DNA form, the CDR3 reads TGTGCCAGCAGCGAGGGGGGACAGATCAATCAGCCCCAGCATTTT. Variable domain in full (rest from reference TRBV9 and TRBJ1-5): DSGVTQTPKHLITATGQRVTLRCSPRSGDLSVYWYQQSLDQGLQFLIQYYNGEERAKGNILERFSAQQFPDLHSELNLSSLELGDSALYFCASSEGGQINQPQHFGDGTRLSIL.

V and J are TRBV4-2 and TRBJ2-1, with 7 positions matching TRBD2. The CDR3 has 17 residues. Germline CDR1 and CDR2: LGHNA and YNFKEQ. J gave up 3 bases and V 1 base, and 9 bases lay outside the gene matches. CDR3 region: CASSQVRSGIYYNEQFF. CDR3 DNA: TGTGCCAGCAGCCAAGTTAGAAGCGGGATATACTACAATGAGCAGTTCTTC.

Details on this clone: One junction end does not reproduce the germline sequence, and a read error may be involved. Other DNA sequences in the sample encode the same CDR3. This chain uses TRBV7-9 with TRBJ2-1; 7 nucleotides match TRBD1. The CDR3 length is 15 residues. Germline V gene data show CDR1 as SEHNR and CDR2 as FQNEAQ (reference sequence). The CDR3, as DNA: TGCGCCAGCAGCCCGAGACAGGGCTCCTACAATGAGCAGTTCTTC. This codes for CASSPRQGSYNEQFF.

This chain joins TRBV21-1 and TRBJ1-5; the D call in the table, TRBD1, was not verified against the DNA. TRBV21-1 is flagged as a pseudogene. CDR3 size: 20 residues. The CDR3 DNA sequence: TGTGCCAGCAGCAAAGCGCCCCCACGGGACAGACCTTATAGCAATCAGCCCCAGCATTTT. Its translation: CASSKAPPRDRPYSNQPQHF.

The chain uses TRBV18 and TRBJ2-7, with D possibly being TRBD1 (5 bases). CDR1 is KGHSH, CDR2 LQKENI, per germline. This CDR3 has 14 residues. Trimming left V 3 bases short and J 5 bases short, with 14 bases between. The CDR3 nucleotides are TGTGCCAGCTCACCCCTACAGGTGGGGAACGAGCAGTACTTC. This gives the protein CASSPLQVGNEQYF.

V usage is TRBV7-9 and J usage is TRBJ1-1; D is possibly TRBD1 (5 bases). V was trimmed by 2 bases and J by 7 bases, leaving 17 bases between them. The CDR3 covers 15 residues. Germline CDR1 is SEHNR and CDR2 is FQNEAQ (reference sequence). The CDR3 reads CASSLRARGEGEAFF. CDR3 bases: TGTGCCAGCAGCTTAAGAGCCCGAGGGGAGGGTGAAGCTTTCTTT.

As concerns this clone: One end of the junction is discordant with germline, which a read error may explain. The CDR3 here is CASSEPSGPPYTDAQYF. DNA of the CDR3: TGTGCCAGCAGTGAGCCCTCGGGCCCCCCTTACACAGATGCGCAGTATTTT. The chain joins TRBV25-1 to TRBJ2-3, with D uncertain. Germline loops: CDR1 MGHDK, CDR2 SYGVNS. The CDR3 spans 17 residues.

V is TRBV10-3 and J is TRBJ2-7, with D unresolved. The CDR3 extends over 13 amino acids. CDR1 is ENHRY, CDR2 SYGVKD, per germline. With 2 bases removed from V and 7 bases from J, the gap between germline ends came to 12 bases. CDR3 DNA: TGTGCCATCAGTGAGCCTTTATCAAGGGAGCAGTACTTC. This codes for CAISEPLSREQYF.

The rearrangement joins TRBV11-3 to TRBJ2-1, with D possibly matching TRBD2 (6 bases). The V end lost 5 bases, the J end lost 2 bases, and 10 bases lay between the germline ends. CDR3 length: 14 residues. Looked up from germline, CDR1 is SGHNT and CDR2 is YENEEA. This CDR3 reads CASSAGRTYNEQFF. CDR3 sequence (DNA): TGTGCCAGCAGCGCGGGACGCACCTACAATGAGCAGTTCTTC.

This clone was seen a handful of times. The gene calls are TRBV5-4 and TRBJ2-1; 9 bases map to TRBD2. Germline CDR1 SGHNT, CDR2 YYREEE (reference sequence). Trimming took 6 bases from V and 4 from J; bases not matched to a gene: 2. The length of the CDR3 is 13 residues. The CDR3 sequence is CASTRGGYNEQFF. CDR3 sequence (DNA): TGTGCCAGCACGCGGGGGGGGTACAATGAGCAGTTCTTC.

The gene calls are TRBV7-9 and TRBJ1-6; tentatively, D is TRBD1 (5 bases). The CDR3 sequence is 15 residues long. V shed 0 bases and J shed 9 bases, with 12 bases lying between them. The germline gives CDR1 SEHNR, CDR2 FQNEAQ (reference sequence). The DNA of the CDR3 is TGTGCCAGCAGCTTAGCGCGCGGGGCTGGTTCACCCCTCCACTTT. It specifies CASSLARGAGSPLHF.